The rows below give T cell receptor beta chains drawn from one sample of a study of control samples from healthy donors and cancer patients. Repertoires were generated with immunoSEQ multiplex PCR, while TCRdb's copy carries only in-frame clones and drops some. Of more than 95,000 clones listed, roughly 85% are singletons. Sequenced material: blood. The source of these receptors is a woman in her forties or fifties in good health. CDR3s include the opening cysteine and the closing phenylalanine or tryptophan. A D gene is named only where the DNA matches it firmly. Clone size is shown for a subset of rows, as once, few, many or a class of expanded clone.

CDR3 DNA,CDR3 protein,clone size,D gene,V gene,J gene
TGCAGTGCTAGTCGACTAGCGGGAAGAAATGAGCAGTTCTTC,CSASRLAGRNEQFF,.,TRBD2,TRBV20-1,TRBJ2-1
TGCGCCAGCAGCCTATCCCATTCAGGACAGCTTATATACGAGCAGTACTTC,CASSLSHSGQLIYEQYF,.,.,TRBV4-3,TRBJ2-7
TGCGCCAGCAGCTCGGGACAAGTGAACACTGAAGCTTTCTTT,CASSSGQVNTEAFF,.,.,TRBV5-1,TRBJ1-1
TGTGCCTGGACCCCGGGACAGGGGACTTACGAGCAGTACTTC,CAWTPGQGTYEQYF,.,TRBD1,TRBV30,TRBJ2-7
TGTGCCAGCAACTACCTCGGTGAAGACTATGGCTACACCTTC,CASNYLGEDYGYTF,.,.,TRBV7-9,TRBJ1-2
TGTGCCAGCAGCTTAGTGTGGGACGGACGATCCTACGAGCAGTACTTC,CASSLVWDGRSYEQYF,.,.,TRBV7-6,TRBJ2-7
TGTGCCAGTATCATATCAGGAATCTCTGGAAACACCATATATTTT,CASIISGISGNTIYF,few,.,TRBV19,TRBJ1-3
TGTGCCAGCAGCTTAAGTCAGCCCCAGCATTTT,CASSLSQPQHF,few,.,TRBV11-3,TRBJ1-5
TGTGCCAGCAGCTTAGGTCAGGGGGCTGGTAGTGGCGAGACCCAGTACTTC,CASSLGQGAGSGETQYF,.,TRBD1,TRBV7-9,TRBJ2-5
TGTGCCAGCAGCCTCTGGTTGGACACTGAAGCTTTCTTT,CASSLWLDTEAFF,.,.,TRBV14,TRBJ1-1
TGTGCCACCGCAATGAACAATGAGCAGTTCTTC,CATAMNNEQFF,.,.,TRBV24-1,TRBJ2-1
TGTGCCAGCAGCGAGAGGGGCGCGGTGGGACAGGGCTTCTCTGGAAACACCATATATTTT,CASSERGAVGQGFSGNTIYF,.,TRBD1,TRBV9,TRBJ1-3
TGTGCCAGCAGTGAAGTAGGGCGTACAGATACGCAGTATTTT,CASSEVGRTDTQYF,.,.,TRBV2,TRBJ2-3
TGTGCCAGCAGCACACGCCCCAATATAGTATCCTACAATGAGCAGTTCTTC,CASSTRPNIVSYNEQFF,.,.,TRBV9,TRBJ2-1
TGCGCCAGCAGCCAAGCGGGAGGGAACTATGGCTACACCTTC,CASSQAGGNYGYTF,.,.,TRBV4-3,TRBJ1-2
TGTGCCTGGAGCCCAGGGGGCATGGGAAAACTGTTTTTT,CAWSPGGMGKLFF,.,TRBD1,TRBV30,TRBJ1-4
TGTGCCACCAGCAGAGTCGACAGGGGGAGTAACTATGGCTACACCTTC,CATSRVDRGSNYGYTF,.,TRBD1,TRBV15,TRBJ1-2
TGTGCCAGTAGTATAGTAGGTACTATTGATGAGCAGTTCTTC,CASSIVGTIDEQFF,.,.,TRBV19,TRBJ2-1
TGTGCCAGCTCACCTAAGGCGGACGCTGGCTACGAGCAGTACTTC,CASSPKADAGYEQYF,.,.,TRBV18,TRBJ2-7
TGTGCCAGCACCCTAGACAGCGACCTGACTCAAGCTTTCTTT,CASTLDSDLTQAFF,.,.,TRBV7-9,TRBJ1-1
TGTGCCAGCAGTTCACCCCGGGGGCAAACTAATGAAAAACTGTTTTTT,CASSSPRGQTNEKLFF,.,.,TRBV28,TRBJ1-4
TGTGCCAGCAGTGAACGGACAGGGGGAGGGTACGAGCAGTACTTC,CASSERTGGGYEQYF,.,TRBD1,TRBV6-1,TRBJ2-7